The 20 T cell receptor beta chains below all came from one sample that was sequenced in a study of cytomegalovirus exposure and HLA in healthy donors (TCRdb year 2017). Libraries were prepared through the immunoSEQ multiplex PCR assay. For the multiplex PCR, a mixture combining 60 forward primers for TCR Vbeta segments and 13 reverse primers for TCR Jbeta segments was used. Sourced from immuneACCESS, this table was stored by TCRdb with only in-frame sequences that have V and J called. A share of the clones is absent; for the studies checked, an unresolved V gene accounts for under half, and the remainder has no known explanation. This sample holds approximately 200,000 clones; over 75% were observed only once. The ten largest clones represent under 2% of the sample. Sequencing was carried out using PBMCs. The origin of the receptors is a young man in good health and CMV-seronegative.

CDR3 residues: CASSHNNEQFF. As DNA, the CDR3 is TGTGCCAGCAGCCACAACAATGAGCAGTTCTTC. The chain employs TRBV7-9 and TRBJ2-1; D remains unclear. This CDR3 is built from 11 residues. V lost 5 bases, J lost 5 bases, and 4 bases lay in between. The germline CDR1 and CDR2 sequences are SEHNR and FQNEAQ (reference sequence).

The V call is TRBV4-3, the J call TRBJ1-2; D not certain. The CDR3 has 14 residues. V dropped 0 bases and J dropped 2 bases, with 7 bases sitting between them. CDR1 is LGHNA and CDR2 is YSLEER in the germline V gene. The CDR3 nucleotides are TGCGCCAGCAGCCAAGACAACAGCAACTATGGCTACACCTTC. It codes for CASSQDNSNYGYTF.

The J gene is TRBJ1-2, the V gene TRBV30, with TRBD1 as a possible D gene (6 bases). The ends were cut back, 5 bases at V and 8 bases at J, with 27 bases in the middle. Germline V gene data show CDR1 as GTSNPN and CDR2 as SVGIG (reference sequence). CDR3 length equals 16 residues. CDR3 residues: CAWDSLGHEFLEGYTF. The CDR3 DNA sequence: TGTGCCTGGGATTCCTTGGGACATGAGTTCCTCGAGGGCTACACCTTC. Supplemented by reference TRBV30 and TRBJ1-2, the full variable domain reads SQTIHQWPATLVQPVGSPLSLECTVEGTSNPNLYWYRQAAGRGLQLLFYSVGIGQISSEVPQNLSASRPQDRQFILSSKKLLLSDSGFYLCAWDSLGHEFLEGYTFGSGTRLTVV.

This chain's CDR3 is CASTPATGGAYEQYF. CDR3 in DNA: TGTGCCAGCACCCCCGCCACAGGGGGAGCCTACGAGCAGTACTTC. The rearrangement links TRBV7-9 to TRBJ2-7; 8 nucleotides align to TRBD1. CDR1 SEHNR and CDR2 FQNEAQ come from the germline V gene (reference sequence). The CDR3 spans 15 residues. V gave up 7 bases and J gave up 2 bases; unmatched junction bases: 10.

The V call is TRBV27, the J call TRBJ2-6; TRBD2 matches at 7 bases. The CDR3 has 20 amino acids. The germline gives CDR1 MNHEY, CDR2 SMNVEV (reference sequence). V dropped 4 bases and J dropped 0; count of bases not matched to a gene: 15. Here the CDR3 DNA reads TGTGCCAGCAGTTCCCCCGGTGGTGGGAGGGCCGTCTCTGGGGCCAACGTCCTGACTTTC. This translates into CASSSPGGGRAVSGANVLTF.

The chain couples TRBV6-6 to TRBJ2-3; TRBD2 agrees at 15 bases. The CDR3 loop spans 16 amino acids. Unmatched junction bases numbered 4, after V lost 4 bases and J lost 5 bases. CDR1 is MNHNY, CDR2 SVGAGI, per germline (reference sequence). The CDR3 DNA follows: TGTGCCAGCAGTTGGACTAGCGGGGGGGCTGGAGATACGCAGTATTTT. Protein: CASSWTSGGAGDTQYF.

The chain joins TRBV28 to TRBJ2-1; 10 nucleotides agree with TRBD2. V lost 1 base to trimming and J lost 6 bases; unmatched junction nucleotides: 9. The CDR3 has 17 amino acids. In germline, CDR1 is MDHEN, CDR2 SYDVKM. The CDR3 region has the DNA TGTGCCAGCAGTTTATTAAGGAGCGGGAGGGCCTCCAATGAGCAGTTCTTC. Translation gives CASSLLRSGRASNEQFF.

This clone occurred once. The rearrangement links TRBV15 to TRBJ2-7; 10 positions agree with TRBD1. V lost 1 base to trimming and J lost 4 bases; unmatched junction nucleotides: 7. Looked up from germline, CDR1 is LNHNV and CDR2 is YYDKDF (reference sequence). This CDR3 is 16 amino acids long. CDR3 DNA sequence: TGTGCCACCAGCAGAGTTACCGGGACAGGGGCGTACGAGCAGTACTTC. Its translation: CATSRVTGTGAYEQYF.

This chain joins TRBV7-2 and TRBJ2-7; maybe TRBD2 (6 bases). The CDR3 totals 12 residues. With 3 bases removed from V and 3 bases from J, the gap between germline ends came to 6 bases. Germline-derived CDR1 and CDR2 are SGHTA and FQGNSA. CDR3 sequence: CASSFSGYEQYF. CDR3 in DNA: TGTGCCAGCAGCTTTAGCGGCTACGAGCAGTACTTC.

The chain is built from TRBV29-1 and TRBJ1-1; D uncertain. Trimming shortened V by 8 bases and J by 9 bases, and 22 bases separated the two germline ends. CDR1 SQVTM and CDR2 ANQGSEA come from the germline V gene. This CDR3 is 13 amino acids long. The CDR3 DNA reads as TGCAGCAGCGGCGGGTCGGGCGAACGGAAAGCTTTCTTT. The encoded protein is CSSGGSGERKAFF. The complete variable domain, with remaining parts taken from reference TRBV29-1 and TRBJ1-1, reads SAVISQKPSRDICQRGTSLTIQCQVDSQVTMMFWYRQQPGQSLTLIATANQGSEATYESGFVIDKFPISRPNLTFSTLTVSNMSPEDSSIYLCSSGGSGERKAFFGQGTRLTVV.

This chain connects TRBV2 to TRBJ1-5; 7 bases fit TRBD1. Germline V CDR1 and CDR2: SNHLY, FYNNEI. V dropped 8 bases and J dropped 4; count of bases not matched to a gene: 11. This CDR3 has 15 amino acids. The CDR3 coding sequence is TGTGCCAGCGGGGACAGTGCTTCAGGGAATCAGCCCCAGCATTTT. Translated, it gives CASGDSASGNQPQHF.

Only one count was recorded for this clone. This sequence joins TRBV5-8 and TRBJ2-2; no firm D call. Germline-derived CDR1 and CDR2 are SGHTS and YDEGEE. This CDR3 is built from 14 residues. V was trimmed by 0 bases and J by 1 base, leaving 4 bases between them. The CDR3 DNA sequence: TGTGCCAGCAGCTTGGACAGGAACACCGGGGAGCTGTTTTTT. This translates into CASSLDRNTGELFF.

This clone came up a few times. Additional DNA sequences in this sample encode the identical CDR3. The chain combines TRBV7-9 with TRBJ1-4; no definite D call. Trimming took 2 bases from V and 5 from J, leaving 6 bases between them. Germline CDR1 and CDR2: SEHNR and FQNEAQ (reference sequence). The CDR3 runs to 13 residues. This CDR3 reads CASSLSRNEKLFF. The CDR3 DNA sequence: TGTGCCAGCAGCTTAAGCCGAAATGAAAAACTGTTTTTT.

V and J are TRBV27 and TRBJ1-1; no firm D call. This CDR3 has 16 amino acids. The germline CDR1 and CDR2 sequences are MNHEY and SMNVEV (reference sequence). Trimming took off 6 bases at V and 0 bases at J, with 17 bases between the two ends. CDR3 loop: CASSSLGVQMNTEAFF. CDR3 sequence (DNA): TGTGCCAGCAGCTCACTCGGGGTCCAGATGAACACTGAAGCTTTCTTT.

This rearrangement joins TRBV15 to TRBJ2-6, with 7 bases that match TRBD1. V lost 5 bases and J lost 1; bases outside the gene matches: 11. The CDR3 spans 18 residues. Looked up from germline, CDR1 is LNHNV and CDR2 is YYDKDF (reference sequence). CDR3 region: CATSDRLLQGSGANVLTF. The CDR3 DNA follows: TGTGCCACCAGCGATAGACTTTTACAGGGGTCTGGGGCCAACGTCCTGACTTTC.

The V gene is TRBV18, the J gene TRBJ2-2; D is unresolved. The CDR3 runs 15 residues. V lost 3 bases, J lost 0 bases, and 8 bases lay in between. Germline loops: CDR1 KGHSH, CDR2 LQKENI. The CDR3: CASSPIPPNTGELFF. In DNA form, the CDR3 reads TGTGCCAGCTCACCCATCCCCCCGAACACCGGGGAGCTGTTTTTT. The entire variable domain, with the rest obtained from reference TRBV18 and TRBJ2-2, is as follows: NAGVMQNPRHLVRRRGQEARLRCSPMKGHSHVYWYRQLPEEGLKFMVYLQKENIIDESGMPKERFSAEFPKEGPSILRIQQVVRGDSAAYFCASSPIPPNTGELFFGEGSRLTVL.

This sequence joins TRBV7-6 and TRBJ1-5; D not certain. Germline CDR1 is SGHVS and CDR2 is FNYEAQ. Between the trimmed V and J ends, which lost 0 bases and 3 bases, there was a span of 3 bases. CDR3 length: 13 residues. CDR3: CASSLAINQPQHF. CDR3 nucleotides: TGTGCCAGCAGCTTAGCCATCAATCAGCCCCAGCATTTT.

The rearrangement links TRBV18 to TRBJ2-6; TRBD2 agrees at 7 bases. The CDR3 sequence is 18 residues long. Germline trimming cut 6 bases from V and 0 bases from J; bases unmatched to any gene: 11. Germline CDR1 and CDR2: KGHSH and LQKENI. DNA for the CDR3: TGTGCCAGCTCCGACCGGGGAGGGACTTACTCTGGGGCCAACGTCCTGACTTTC. Residues: CASSDRGGTYSGANVLTF.

The chain has TRBV4-1 and TRBJ2-7, with 9 positions matching TRBD2. V shed 6 bases and J 2 bases; nucleotides not matched to a gene: 5. The CDR3 consists of 14 residues. Germline values: CDR1 MGHRA, CDR2 YSYEKL. For the CDR3, the DNA is TGCGCCAGCAGTCATAGCGGGAGCGCCTACGAGCAGTACTTC. It translates to CASSHSGSAYEQYF.

V and J are TRBV7-9 and TRBJ2-1, with 7 nucleotides matching TRBD2. The germline gives CDR1 SEHNR, CDR2 FQNEAQ (reference sequence). Trimming cost V 5 bases and J 10 bases; bases outside gene matches: 23. CDR3 size: 18 residues. Here the CDR3 reads CASSRFNQPSGKKGEQFF. The CDR3 region has the DNA TGTGCCAGCAGCCGCTTTAACCAACCTAGCGGAAAAAAGGGGGAGCAGTTCTTC.